This T cell receptor (beta chain) was identified during a study of T cells in Graves' hyperthyroidism and ophthalmopathy (dated by TCRdb to about 2019). At the level of the whole study: Peripheral blood samples were taken at the time of initial diagnosis, prior to any treatment. Following sampling, methimazole starting at 30 mg daily was given to hyperthyroidism patients, and high-dose intravenous methylprednisolone was given to ophthalmopathy patients. A discovery cohort of about a hundred patients, approximately 45 with Graves' ophthalmopathy and 57 with stable Graves' hyperthyroidism, was used to find distinguishing TCR V-J signatures. Whether ophthalmopathy could be predicted prospectively was tested in an independent validation cohort made up of roughly 19 hyperthyroidism patients plus 17 patients who later progressed to ophthalmopathy. The paper describes TCR Vbeta CDR3 sequencing of more than 120 peripheral blood samples, made up of 43 ophthalmopathy patients, roughly 80 hyperthyroidism patients and some 17 progressor patients. In addition, the study compared T-cell repertoires in thyroid tissue and in blood from about 6 Graves' hyperthyroidism patients. The 100 discovery patients were randomly divided into training and test sets at a 7:3 ratio. General findings and caveats noted by the study authors: In validation, the model predicted progression to ophthalmopathy a median of roughly 6.1 months before onset, with 65% to 71% sensitivity and roughly 72% specificity. Most expanded thyroid clonotypes (frequency above 0.001) were also detected in blood, suggesting blood repertoires may reflect thyroid immune responses. Ophthalmopathy was separated from stable hyperthyroidism by a 13 V-J signature model, with 85% to 90% sensitivity and about 81% specificity obtained in cross-validation and 80%/75% obtained in testing. No statistical method was used to set the sample size in advance, and investigators knew the group allocation.

Stable Graves' hyperthyroidism was defined as no progression to ophthalmopathy during 18 months of follow-up. Hyperthyroidism patients were aged 18 to 65 years and newly diagnosed, with disease duration of less than 2 months. Patients with uncontrolled infections, other autoimmune diseases, pregnancy or lactation were excluded. Diagnoses were established on the basis of clinical symptoms, serum thyroxine and TRAb, thyroid ultrasound, and orbital computed tomography. PBMCs were isolated from about 9.2 ml of fresh peripheral blood by Ficoll-Paque density gradient centrifugation. Trizol reagent was used to extract total RNA, and RNA quality was then checked on an Agilent 2100 Bioanalyzer. This clonotype was picked up many times. Its antigen specificity is not known. Nothing much larger sits one base from this clone, and base qualities are not available. TCR beta CDR3 regions were amplified from RNA transcripts. For the first round of RT-PCR on the TCR CDR3, the HTBI primer set was used together with the Qiagen OneStep RT-PCR kit. The libraries were constructed in a second round of multiplex PCR and then size-selected and purified. Sequencing of the libraries was done on an Illumina HiSeq2000 using paired-end 100 bp reads. The study's processing was this. SOAPnuke was used to process the raw data, with reads discarded if the reads contained adapters or uncalled bases, had a mean Phred below 15, or lacked an exact constant-primer or identifier match. High-quality paired reads were merged with COPE v1.2.5, and unique nucleotide sequences were defined as clonotypes. MiTCR v1.1 was used to align clonotypes to the IMGT TRBV, TRBD and TRBJ reference segments. Analysis was restricted to V-J combinations with a frequency above 0.0001, which covered 99% to 99.2% of repertoires. The TCS score was defined as the ratio of F50 (clonal expansion) to E x V (chaos), calculated using BLOSUM62-based TCRdist between CDR3 peptides within each V-J. Welch's t-statistics and random forest reduced roughly 540 V-J features to 10 to 15, which were used in a naive Bayes classifier (R e1071). TCRdb redid the processing of the public reads, applying fastp at Q25 and MiXCR, and retained in-frame beta chains. CDR3 protein duplicates are merged, each entry listing the most common genes and DNA. TCRdb assigned the V and J calls; the authors' analysis was not used. This sample lists roughly 200,000 distinct CDR3 sequences; around 16% were detected once. Jointly, the top ten make up around 48% of the sample.

Sequences GTSNPN (CDR1) and SVGIG (CDR2) are obtained from the germline V gene (reference sequence). CDR3 length: 13 amino acids, cysteine to phenylalanine. The only DNA kept is the CDR3, 39 bases in frame from the first base. Trimming removed 8 bases from V and 7 bases from J; the gene matches leave 11 bases unexplained. The sequence links TRBV30 to TRBJ2-1; 7 nucleotides in the junction match TRBD2. This receptor was taken from a woman aged 45-60 years with Graves' hyperthyroidism. Sequenced: blood. The bases are TGTGCCCGAGAGCCTAGCGGTAGGAATGAGCAGTTCTTC. The translation is CAREPSGRNEQFF.